The subject of this entry is one T cell receptor (beta chain). No antigen is known for it. This specimen belongs to a study of T cell responses to AZD1222 COVID-19 vaccine. Across the study: Pooling was applied to second doses at about 4 or about 12 weeks. Study results and limitations: Within unmutated variant regions lay the reported targets of nearly half of spike-specific TCRs. Spike-specific TCR breadth and depth grew following two AZD1222 doses. White British donors predominated, females outnumbered males, and clonal diversity was possibly underestimated.

Produced via immunoSEQ multiplex PCR; TCRdb's table is partial and in-frame only. The sample contains approximately 130,000 clones, approximately 94% of which appear only once. The sample in question was peripheral blood, obtained on day 0 of AZD1222 vaccination. The sequence derives from an adult in good health.

This CDR3 reads CSARRGVEQFF. The CDR3 coding sequence is TGCAGTGCTAGGCGGGGGGTCGAGCAGTTCTTC. The chain carries TRBV20-1 and TRBJ2-1, with TRBD2 identical over 8 bases. This CDR3 is 11 amino acids long. The trim removed 3 bases at V and 10 bases at J, leaving 2 bases unmatched. From germline, CDR1 is DFQATT and CDR2 SNEGSKA (reference sequence).